This T cell receptor (beta chain) derives from a study of shared clonotypes between healthy human individuals (dated by TCRdb to 2018 to 2020). Concerning the study at large: Two women and a few men aged 18 to 49 years were included in the cohort. For each donor, CD4 naive and CD4 memory were each given three plates, CD8 naive was given two plates, and CD8 memory was given one plate. To estimate repertoire size and how much clonotype sharing occurs between individuals, the study deeply sequenced the blood TCR repertoires of about five healthy adults. Between about 0.94 and 8.9 billion PBMCs per donor were obtained by leukapheresis. Libraries were prepared and TCR repertoires were sequenced by different laboratories using diverse techniques, in order to increase sequencing depth and limit assay-specific biases.

Comments on this clone: There is no known antigen for this receptor. No base-level quality is on record; no much larger clone is a single base apart.

The full study reports these points: Incomplete sequencing was indicated by rarefaction of sorted-subset datasets, despite the large sequencing depth. Sampling was restricted to blood, and TCR repertoires in tissues likely differ from the TCR repertoires found in blood. When a few donors were compared, the shared fraction of clonotypes was about 5.5% for naive CD4, more than 3% for naive CD8, 2.3% for memory CD4, and around 0.4% for memory CD8. The genetic and exposure-history diversity represented was limited by the small number of donors. Compared with non-shared clonotypes, clonotypes shared by all four sorted-subset donors had higher generation probabilities. Naive subsets generally had larger estimated clonotype richness than memory subsets. Based on pairwise subsampling, the degree of clonotype sharing among donors was expected to be affected by sequencing depth.

Reading the germline V gene (reference sequence) gives CDR1 LNHDA and CDR2 SQIVND. The CDR3 contains 16 residues, cysteine and phenylalanine counted. The read is trimmed to its CDR3 DNA, 48 bases read in frame from base 1. CD8 naive samples consisted of CD45RO-negative cells that were positively selected for CCR7, yielding a CD45RA+CCR7+ population without TemRA cells. Healthy HIV-negative adults with no recently reported acute infections or vaccinations were included as donors. Only Caucasian adults living in Nashville, Tennessee, USA were represented among the donors. Blood was obtained by leukapheresis, after which PBMCs were separated by Ficoll-Histopaque density gradient centrifugation and cryopreserved in liquid nitrogen vapor phase. Analytical flow cytometry was used to check the purity and quantity of each magnetically sorted T cell population. Genomic DNA was isolated from every sorted fraction and measured by UV absorbance on a Nanodrop 2000c.

TCR CDR3 regions were amplified from genomic DNA by multiplex PCR using the deep immunoSEQ assay. Extracted genomic DNA from each cell subset was spread evenly across all wells of several immunoSEQ 96-well plates, with each plate serving as a replicate. For sorted subsets, each replicate PCR was loaded with roughly 190 ng genomic DNA, equivalent to 30,000 to 35,000 T cell genomes. Purified libraries were measured with a Qubit 3.0 fluorometer, size-checked on a Bioanalyzer 2100, and measured again with the KAPA Library Quantification kit. Each immunoSEQ 96-well plate was sequenced on its own single-read 150-cycle Illumina NextSeq 550 flow cell. On the authors' methods: Because only junctional sequences without quality scores were contained in the immunoSEQ output, filtering matching that applied to full-length reads could not be performed. Sequences were annotated with PyIR, a Python wrapper for IgBLAST v1.9, using IMGT germline references to assign V/J genes and CDR3. Reads with weak V/J assignments (E-value above 1e-6), missing CDR3, stop codons, out-of-frame junctions, or ambiguous translated residues were removed. A V3J clonotype was defined by an identical inferred V gene, J gene, and CDR3 amino acid sequence. The percentage overlap between two repertoires was calculated by dividing the number of shared unique clonotypes by the size of the smaller repertoire. Repertoire richness was assessed with RTK rarefaction, the Chao1 estimator, and Recon v2.1 estimates of unobserved clonotypes. Generation probabilities were computed with OLGA for all TCRbeta clonotypes obtained by the gDNA method from a handful of donors. Held by TCRdb, this immuneACCESS table contains in-frame sequences only and omits some clones. Under half of the omission traces to an unresolved V gene where checked; the cause of the rest is unknown. V, J and clone size derive from that table, while D and trimming were established from the DNA sequence. This sample holds hundreds of thousands of clones; roughly 95% were observed only once. The ten largest account for about 0.11% of the sample.

This sequence uses TRBV19 and TRBJ2-5; the D segment cannot be called with confidence. The J call is in doubt because the DNA end fits TRBJ2-7 better. Sequenced input: naive CD8+ T cells sorted from blood. According to the study, the label for this sample's cell subset or site signals: CD45RA+CCR7+. This clonotype was obtained from a woman aged 30 to 39 in good health. The DNA sequence follows: TGTGCCAGTAGTCCGCCGGCCAGCGTGGGGTCCTACGAGCAGTACTTC. Translated, this is CASSPPASVGSYEQYF.